The clone carrying this TCR beta chain has only a few counts. Its antigen is undetermined. This sample was taken from a study of T cells in Graves' hyperthyroidism and ophthalmopathy. General study points: In validation, the model predicted ophthalmopathy. These predictions came a median roughly six months before onset.

RNA transcripts provided the source from which TCR beta CDR3 regions were amplified. A set of HTBI primers served as the primers for a first-round RT-PCR of the TCR CDR3. TCRdb called the multiplex PCR reads again in MiXCR, with one record for every CDR3 protein. This sample has roughly 750,000 distinct CDR3 sequences, with around 17% found just once. Germline lookup yields CDR1 SEHNR and CDR2 FQNEAQ (reference sequence). Trimming left V 5 bases short and J 6 bases short, with 13 bases between. The CDR3 runs 13 residues. Material: blood. This chain connects TRBV7-9 to TRBJ1-1, with unresolved D. This sequence originates from a man younger than 30 with Graves' hyperthyroidism. The DNA of the CDR3 is TGTGCCAGCAGCCCCACCATGAGGTCTGAAGCTTTCTTT. This sequence encodes CASSPTMRSEAFF.